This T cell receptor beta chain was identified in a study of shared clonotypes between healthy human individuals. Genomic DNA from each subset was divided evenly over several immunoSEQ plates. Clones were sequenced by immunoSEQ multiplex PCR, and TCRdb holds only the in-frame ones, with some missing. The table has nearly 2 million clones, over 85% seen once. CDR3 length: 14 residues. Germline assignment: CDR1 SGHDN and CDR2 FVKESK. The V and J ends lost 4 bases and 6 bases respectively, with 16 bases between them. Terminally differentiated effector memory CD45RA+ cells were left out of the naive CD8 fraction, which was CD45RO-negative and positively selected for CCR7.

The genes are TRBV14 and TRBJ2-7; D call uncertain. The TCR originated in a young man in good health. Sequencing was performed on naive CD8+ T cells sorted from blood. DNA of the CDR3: TGTGCCAGCAGCCCCTATCACCCGTCTAGCGAGCAGTACTTC. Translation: CASSPYHPSSEQYF.